There are many counts of the clone carrying this TCR beta chain. Its antigen is unidentified. The J segment lost 5 bases and the V segment lost 2 bases, leaving 6 bases of the junction unmatched. CDR3 length: 15 amino acids. TCRdb re-analysed the 5' RACE reads in MiXCR, keeping a single row per CDR3 protein. The data hold over 55,000 distinct CDR3 sequences, with roughly 2.5% observed a single time. PBMCs stored at -80 C, 2 million in total, were the source of the unsorted libraries. This entry comes from a study of neurological immune-mediated disorders. Findings and limits, study-wide: Expanded clones shared no identical CDR3 amino acid sequences across subjects, which suggested private TCR-beta repertoires in all groups. Phylogenetically, 18 of 34 multiple sclerosis patients' repertoires fell into one related-CDR3 cluster, a possible signature.

Sequencing used PBMCs. The chain has TRBV12-3 or TRBV12-4 and TRBJ2-3; 8 positions agree with TRBD1. This TCR came from a man over 45 with multiple sclerosis. CDR3 nucleotides: TGTGCCAGCAGTTTACAGGGGGCCGTGGAAGATACGCAGTATTTT. This gives the protein CASSLQGAVEDTQYF.